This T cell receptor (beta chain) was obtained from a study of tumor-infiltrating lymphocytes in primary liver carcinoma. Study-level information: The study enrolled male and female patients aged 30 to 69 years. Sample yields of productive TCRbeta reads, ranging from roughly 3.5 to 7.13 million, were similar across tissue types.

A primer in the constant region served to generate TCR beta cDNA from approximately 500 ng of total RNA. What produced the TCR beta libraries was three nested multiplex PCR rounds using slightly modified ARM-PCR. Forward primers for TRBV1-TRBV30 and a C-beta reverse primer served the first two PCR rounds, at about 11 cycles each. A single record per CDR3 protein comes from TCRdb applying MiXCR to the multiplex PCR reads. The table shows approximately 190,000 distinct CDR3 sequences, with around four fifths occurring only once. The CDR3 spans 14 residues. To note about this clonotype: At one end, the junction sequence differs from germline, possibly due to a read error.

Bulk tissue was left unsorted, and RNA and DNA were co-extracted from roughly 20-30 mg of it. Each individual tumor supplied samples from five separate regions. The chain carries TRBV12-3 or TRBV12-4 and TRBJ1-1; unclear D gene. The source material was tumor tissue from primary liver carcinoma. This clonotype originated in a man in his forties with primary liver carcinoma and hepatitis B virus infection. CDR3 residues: CASSSSDGNTEVFF. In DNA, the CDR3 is TGTGCCAGCAGCTCTTCCGATGGGAACACTGAAGTTTTCTTT.